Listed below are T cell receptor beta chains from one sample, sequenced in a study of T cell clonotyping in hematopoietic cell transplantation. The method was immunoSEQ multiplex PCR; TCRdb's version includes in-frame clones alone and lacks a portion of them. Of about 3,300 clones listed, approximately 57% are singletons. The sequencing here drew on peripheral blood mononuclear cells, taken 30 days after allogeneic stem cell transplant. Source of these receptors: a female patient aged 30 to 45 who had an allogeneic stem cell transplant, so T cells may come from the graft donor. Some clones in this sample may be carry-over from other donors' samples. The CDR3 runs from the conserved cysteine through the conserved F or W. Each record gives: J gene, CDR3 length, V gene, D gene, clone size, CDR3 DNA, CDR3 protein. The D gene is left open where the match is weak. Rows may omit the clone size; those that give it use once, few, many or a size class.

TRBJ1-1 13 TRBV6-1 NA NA TGTGCCAGCACGTTCCCGGTCGGGGAAGGGGCTTTCTTT CASTFPVGEGAFF
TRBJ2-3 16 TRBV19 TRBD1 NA TGTGCCAGCACCGAGGGGGCTAGGGGTCTCACAGATACGCAGTATTTT CASTEGARGLTDTQYF
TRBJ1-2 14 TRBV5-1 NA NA TGCGCCAGCAGCTTTGGACAGTCGGGGGAAGGCTACACCTTC CASSFGQSGEGYTF
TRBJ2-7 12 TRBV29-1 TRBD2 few TGCAGCGTGGTCCGGGAGGATTACGAGCAGTACTTC CSVVREDYEQYF
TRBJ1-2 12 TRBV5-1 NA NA TGCGCCAGCAGCTATGGACAGAATGGCTACACCTTC CASSYGQNGYTF
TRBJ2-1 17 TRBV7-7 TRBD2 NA TGTGCTAGCAGCTTAGCGGGCAGACTAGTCTCCTACAATGAGCAGTTCTTC CASSLAGRLVSYNEQFF
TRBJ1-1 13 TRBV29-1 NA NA TGCAGCGTTGTCCCAGCGGGGTTCGCTGAAGCTTTCTTT CSVVPAGFAEAFF
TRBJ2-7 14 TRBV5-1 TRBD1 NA TGCGCCAGCAGCCCGACAGGGAGTAGCGACGAGCAGTACTTC CASSPTGSSDEQYF
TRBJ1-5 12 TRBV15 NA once TGTGCCACCAGCAGAGCCTGGCAGCCCCAGCATTTT CATSRAWQPQHF
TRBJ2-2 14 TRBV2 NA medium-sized TGTGCCAGCAGTAGTGGACTGCAGGCCGGGGAGCTGTTTTTT CASSSGLQAGELFF
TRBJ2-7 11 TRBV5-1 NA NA TGCGCCAGCAGCTTGGACTACGAGCAGTACTTC CASSLDYEQYF
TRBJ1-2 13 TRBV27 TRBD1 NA TGTGCCAGCAGTGCCCTCGGGACAGCCGGCTACACCTTC CASSALGTAGYTF
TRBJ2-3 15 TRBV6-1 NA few TGTGCCAGCAGCGAGTTTACGGTTAGCACAGATACGCAGTATTTT CASSEFTVSTDTQYF
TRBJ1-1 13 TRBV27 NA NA TGTGCCAGCAGTTTCACAGGGAACACTGAAGCTTTCTTT CASSFTGNTEAFF
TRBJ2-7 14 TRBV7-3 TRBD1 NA TGTGCCAGCAGCTTAGGACAGGCACCCTACGAGCAGTACTTC CASSLGQAPYEQYF
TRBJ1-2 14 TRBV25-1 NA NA TGTGCCAGCAGTGACCCTGGGGGGGCGAATGGCTACACCTTC CASSDPGGANGYTF
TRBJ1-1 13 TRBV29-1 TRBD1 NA TGCAGCGCATCGGGACAGCCGAACACTGAAGCTTTCTTT CSASGQPNTEAFF
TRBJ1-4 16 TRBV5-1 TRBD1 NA TGCGCCAGCAGCTGGCGGACAGGGTTTGCTAATGAAAAACTGTTTTTT CASSWRTGFANEKLFF
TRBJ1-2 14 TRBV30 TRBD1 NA TGTGCCTGGGATCGGGACAGATCTAACTATGGCTACACCTTC CAWDRDRSNYGYTF
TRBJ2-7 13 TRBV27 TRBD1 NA TGTGCCAGCATGCAGGGGGCTTCCTACGAGCAGTACTTC CASMQGASYEQYF
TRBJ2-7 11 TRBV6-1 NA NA TGTGCCAGCTGGGAAAATTACGAGCAGTACTTC CASWENYEQYF
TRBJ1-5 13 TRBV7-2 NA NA TGTGCCAGCAGCACGGAGACTAATCAGCCCCAGCATTTT CASSTETNQPQHF
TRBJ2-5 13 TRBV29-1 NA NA TGCAGCGTTGAAGAGGGGGTTCGAGAGACCCAGTACTTC CSVEEGVRETQYF
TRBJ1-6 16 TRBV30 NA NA TGTGCCTGGAGCAGCCGGGGGACTGTAGATAATTCACCCCTCCACTTT CAWSSRGTVDNSPLHF
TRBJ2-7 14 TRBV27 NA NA TGTGCCAGCAGCCAGGGACGGCACACCTACGAGCAGTACTTC CASSQGRHTYEQYF
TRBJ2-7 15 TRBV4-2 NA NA TGTGCCAGCAGCCAAATTGTCCGGACCGCCTACGAGCAGTACTTC CASSQIVRTAYEQYF
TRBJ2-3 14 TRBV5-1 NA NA TGCGCCAGCAGCTTGGCGGCGGTGACAGATACGCAGTATTTT CASSLAAVTDTQYF
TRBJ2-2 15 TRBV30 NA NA TGTGCCTGGACTCCCGCGGCAGGGCCTACCGGGGAGCTGTTTTTT CAWTPAAGPTGELFF
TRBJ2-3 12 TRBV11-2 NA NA TGTGCCAGCAGCTTAGGGGGCGGCACGCAGTATTTT CASSLGGGTQYF
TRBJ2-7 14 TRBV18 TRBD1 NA TGTGCCAGCTCCCGCGGGGGACAGGGGACCGAGCAGTACTTC CASSRGGQGTEQYF
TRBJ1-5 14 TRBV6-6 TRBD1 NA TGTGCCAGCAGTTACGGGACAGTCAATCAGCCCCAGCATTTT CASSYGTVNQPQHF
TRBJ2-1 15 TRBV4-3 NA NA TGCGCCAGCAGCCAAGAAATGGACGCCTACAATGAGCAGTTCTTC CASSQEMDAYNEQFF
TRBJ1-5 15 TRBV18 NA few TGTGCCAGCTCACCACGGGAGGCTAGGAATCAGCCCCAGCATTTT CASSPREARNQPQHF
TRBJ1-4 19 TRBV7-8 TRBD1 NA TGTGCCAGCAGCTTCGATGTCTGGATTTGGACAGGGGGCGATCAAAAACTGTTTTTT CASSFDVWIWTGGDQKLFF
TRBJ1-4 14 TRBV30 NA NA TGTGCCTGGAGTGTACGAGGAACTAATGAAAAACTGTTTTTT CAWSVRGTNEKLFF
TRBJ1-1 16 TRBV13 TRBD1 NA TGTGCCAGCAGCTTGGGGCGGACAGGAGGGGAGGCTGAAGCTTTCTTT CASSLGRTGGEAEAFF
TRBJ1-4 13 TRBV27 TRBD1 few TGTGCCAGCAGCACAGGGGGCGATGAAAAACTGTTTTTT CASSTGGDEKLFF
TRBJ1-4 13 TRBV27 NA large TGTGCCAGCAGTCCCCTCAATAATGAAAAACTGTTTTTT CASSPLNNEKLFF
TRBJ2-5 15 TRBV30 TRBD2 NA TGTGCCTGGAGTGTACTAGCGGGGTCTGGGGAGACCCAGTACTTC CAWSVLAGSGETQYF
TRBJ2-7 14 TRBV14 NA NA TGTGCCAGCAGCCAACATGGGGCCGCCTACGAGCAGTACTTC CASSQHGAAYEQYF
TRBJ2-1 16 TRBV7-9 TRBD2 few TGTGCCAGCAGCTTAACTAGCGACCCAACGCGGGATGAGCAGTTCTTC CASSLTSDPTRDEQFF
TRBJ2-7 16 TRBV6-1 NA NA TGTGCCAGCAGTGAAGCGCGGGGTGGGGTTAGGGACGAGCAGTACTTC CASSEARGGVRDEQYF
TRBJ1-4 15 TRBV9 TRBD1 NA TGTGCCAGCAGCGCCGACGGGACAGGGTATGAAAAACTGTTTTTT CASSADGTGYEKLFF
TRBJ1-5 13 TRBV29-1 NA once TGCAGCGTCCGGGACAATTTCAATCAGCCCCAGCATTTT CSVRDNFNQPQHF
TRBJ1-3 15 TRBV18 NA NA TGTGCCAGCTCACCACCGAATACACAGGCAAACACCATATATTTT CASSPPNTQANTIYF
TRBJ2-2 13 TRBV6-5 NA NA TGTGCCAGCAGTACTCCGGGTACCGGGGAGCTGTTTTTT CASSTPGTGELFF
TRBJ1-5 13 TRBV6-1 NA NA TGTGCCAGCAGTGTAATGGTGGATCAGCCCCAGCATTTT CASSVMVDQPQHF
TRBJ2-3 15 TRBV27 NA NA TGTGCCAGCAGGGGCGGCCCCTATATCACAGATACGCAGTATTTT CASRGGPYITDTQYF
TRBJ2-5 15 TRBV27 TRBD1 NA TGTGCCAGCAGTCCCCCCGGGACAGGGAGGGAGACCCAGTACTTC CASSPPGTGRETQYF
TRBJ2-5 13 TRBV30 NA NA TGTGCCTGCCAGAAGGGGGGCCAAGAGACCCAGTACTTC CACQKGGQETQYF
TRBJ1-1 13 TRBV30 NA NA TGTGCCTGGAGTGTGGGCAGAAACACTGAAGCTTTCTTT CAWSVGRNTEAFF
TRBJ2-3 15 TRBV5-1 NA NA TGCGCCAGCCTGCAAACGGGATTCAACACAGATACGCAGTATTTT CASLQTGFNTDTQYF